This TCR beta chain was retrieved from a study of T cell responses to AZD1222 COVID-19 vaccine. Study details: Second-dose recipients at about 4 or about 12 weeks were treated as one pooled group. The study, taken as a whole, reports: Receipt of two AZD1222 doses was followed by a rise in Spike-specific TCR breadth and depth. As reported, nearly half of all spike-specific TCRs target variant regions that are unmutated.

Trimming removed 6 bases from V and 2 bases from J; junction bases left unmatched: 4. The CDR3 contains 14 residues. Germline CDR1 reads ENHRY; CDR2 reads SYGVKD. The method was immunoSEQ multiplex PCR; TCRdb's version includes in-frame clones alone and lacks a portion of them. The repertoire has tens of thousands of clones, 70% to 85% of them found once; the top ten carry under 25%. Comment on this clone: Its antigen is undetermined.

V usage is TRBV10-3 and J usage is TRBJ2-1; 7 bases match TRBD2. The sequencing used peripheral blood, collected on day 0 of AZD1222 vaccination. The clonotype was recovered from an adult in good health. CDR3 in DNA: TGTGCCATCAGAAATCTAGCGGCCTACAATGAGCAGTTCTTC. Amino acids: CAIRNLAAYNEQFF.